The present T cell receptor beta chain was sequenced within a study of OX40 agonist ivuxolimab in advanced cancers. Overall study context: It was ivuxolimab, an agonistic anti-OX40 (CD134) antibody, that patients were treated with.

Autoimmune disease history or systemic immunosuppression disqualified patients. Method: immunoSEQ multiplex PCR; TCRdb's copy keeps in-frame clones and lacks some. The data show around 15,000 clones, with roughly 71% seen just once and about an eighth held by the top ten. The ends lost 8 bases at V and 6 bases at J; junction bases unmatched: 15. Germline assignment: CDR1 SNHLY and CDR2 FYNNEI. The CDR3 is 16 residues long. The receptor's source is an adult with an advanced solid tumor such as melanoma, head and neck, liver or kidney cancer. Specimen: CD4+ or CD8+ T cells sorted from blood, collected in a trial of the OX40 agonist ivuxolimab. The rearrangement links TRBV2 to TRBJ2-3; 9 nucleotides align to TRBD2. The CDR3 coding sequence is TGTGCCAGCGTTCTGAGGGGGGCTAGCGGGGCCGATACGCAGTATTTT. It codes for CASVLRGASGADTQYF.